The source of this T cell receptor (beta chain) is a study of blood T cell repertoires in COVID-19. Profiled with immunoSEQ multiplex PCR; TCRdb holds only in-frame clones, not every one. This sample carries under 250,000 clones, 70% to 90% of them seen once, and the ten largest clones take more than 2%. V lost 1 base and J lost 3, with 16 bases in between. CDR1 and CDR2 (germline): LGHDT, YNNKEL (reference sequence). The CDR3 length is 17 residues. This sequence joins TRBV3-1 (or the pseudogene TRBV3-2) and TRBJ2-1; perhaps TRBD1 as D (6 bases). The material sequenced was peripheral blood. This receptor was taken from a woman in her 70s with COVID-19, enrolled during active disease. Here the CDR3 DNA reads TGTGCCAGCAGCCAAGTCGGGCAGGGGCAACGCTACAATGAGCAGTTCTTC. Its protein product is CASSQVGQGQRYNEQFF.